These T cell receptor beta chains were read from a single sample in a study of blood T cell repertoires in COVID-19. The method was immunoSEQ multiplex PCR; TCRdb's version includes in-frame clones alone and lacks a portion of them. Of 90,000 or so clones in the sample, around 83% were seen once. Source material: peripheral blood. The receptors were sampled from a man aged 60-69 years with acute or convalescent COVID-19. Both conserved end residues are part of each CDR3. Fields, in order: clone size, V gene, J gene, D gene, CDR3 DNA, CDR3 protein. A D gene is named only where the DNA matches it firmly. Expanded clones get a size class; other rows say once, few or many, or leave the size out.

-	TRBV4-2	TRBJ1-2	-	TGTGCCAGCAGCCCACTGGGGAGAGACTATGGCTACACCTTC	CASSPLGRDYGYTF
-	TRBV18	TRBJ1-1	-	TGTGCCAGCTCAAGCGGGAGCCTCGGTACTGAAGCTTTCTTT	CASSSGSLGTEAFF
-	TRBV18	TRBJ1-3	-	TGTGCCAGCTCCGTGCGGGAGACAACGGCTGGAAACACCATATATTTT	CASSVRETTAGNTIYF
-	TRBV12-3/TRBV12-4	TRBJ2-5	-	TGTGCCAGCAGTTTAGAGGCGGGGAAGACCCAGTACTTC	CASSLEAGKTQYF
-	TRBV28	TRBJ1-4	TRBD1	TGTGCCAGCAGTTTAAACAGGGGGGGAAAAAAACTGTTTTTT	CASSLNRGGKKLFF
once	TRBV2	TRBJ1-3	-	TGTGCCAGCAGTAAGTACGCAGTTCTCTCTGGAAACACCATATATTTT	CASSKYAVLSGNTIYF
few	TRBV18	TRBJ1-5	TRBD1	TGTGCCAGCTCACCAGGGACAGCCGTAAGCAATCAGCCCCAGCATTTT	CASSPGTAVSNQPQHF
-	TRBV6-5	TRBJ1-1	-	TGTGCCAGCAGTTACTCTGTGCCCACTCGGGTCACTGAAGCTTTCTTT	CASSYSVPTRVTEAFF
-	TRBV2	TRBJ2-1	TRBD2	TGTGCCAGCAGGGGGGGACTAGCGGTGTACAATGAGCAGTTCTTC	CASRGGLAVYNEQFF
-	TRBV7-2	TRBJ2-2	TRBD2	TGTGCCAGCAGCTGGGCGCGCGGGGGGGCCGGAGAGCTGTTTTTT	CASSWARGGAGELFF
-	TRBV7-2	TRBJ1-2	TRBD1	TGTGCCAGCAGCCCCTACAGCACAGGGGGATCTGGCTACACCTTC	CASSPYSTGGSGYTF
-	TRBV19	TRBJ2-1	-	TGTGCCAGTAGTATACGGGGAGCGGTGTATGAGCAGTTCTTC	CASSIRGAVYEQFF
few	TRBV19	TRBJ2-3	-	TGTGCCAGTAGTGTCTATCTCGGCGGGGGCACAGATACGCAGTATTTT	CASSVYLGGGTDTQYF
once	TRBV7-2	TRBJ1-2	-	TGTGCCAGCAGCCTACAAACCAGGGGCTATGGCTACACCTTC	CASSLQTRGYGYTF
once	TRBV5-6	TRBJ2-1	-	TGTGCCAGCAGCGCCGCAGGGGTTTATAACAATGAGCAGTTCTTC	CASSAAGVYNNEQFF
-	TRBV7-2	TRBJ2-1	-	TGTGCCAGCGCCGTGGGGGGGCCTAAGAATGAGCAGTTCTTC	CASAVGGPKNEQFF
once	TRBV11-2	TRBJ1-5	-	TGTGCCAGCAGCTTAGTCCCCGGGCAGCCCCAGCATTTT	CASSLVPGQPQHF
-	TRBV4-1	TRBJ2-3	-	TGCGCCAGCAGCCAAGATAGACAAATCAGGGTCACAGATACGCAGTATTTT	CASSQDRQIRVTDTQYF
-	TRBV19	TRBJ1-1	TRBD1	TGTGCCAGTAGTATGAGGGGGCATCCTACAGTGAACACTGAAGCTTTCTTT	CASSMRGHPTVNTEAFF
-	TRBV28	TRBJ2-1	-	TGTGCCAGCAGTCCCCCGGTGGGGACGACTAGGAAGCAGTTCTTC	CASSPPVGTTRKQFF
once	TRBV9	TRBJ2-3	TRBD1	TGTGCCAGCAGCTCCAAACCGACAGGGTCTGAATGGGATACGCAGTATTTT	CASSSKPTGSEWDTQYF
-	TRBV12-3/TRBV12-4	TRBJ1-1	-	TGTGCCAGTACTAACAGGGCGGACACTGAAGCTTTCTTT	CASTNRADTEAFF
-	TRBV11-3	TRBJ2-1	TRBD2	TGTGCCAGCAGCTTGGGTCTAGCGGGGGGTTACAATGAGCAGTTCTTC	CASSLGLAGGYNEQFF
-	TRBV18	TRBJ2-2	-	TGTGCCAGCTCACCTGTTGGAACCGGGACAATGAACACCGGGGAGCTGTTTTTT	CASSPVGTGTMNTGELFF
-	TRBV3-1/TRBV3-2	TRBJ1-5	TRBD1	TGTGCCAGCAGCCAAGCCTCAGGGGGTAGGCAGCCCCAGCATTTT	CASSQASGGRQPQHF
-	TRBV5-1	TRBJ1-2	TRBD1	TGCGCCAGCAGCTTTGGACAGGGCTCCTCCTATGGCTACACCTTC	CASSFGQGSSYGYTF
-	TRBV11-2	TRBJ1-3	-	TGTGCCAGCAGACAACGGCAGGGGTTTGCTGGAAACACCATATATTTT	CASRQRQGFAGNTIYF
-	TRBV9	TRBJ2-7	TRBD1	TGTGCCAGCAGCGTAGGGCGGGACAGGGCAATCTCTCGCTCCGTCGACTACGAGCAGTACTTC	CASSVGRDRAISRSVDYEQYF
-	TRBV3-1/TRBV3-2	TRBJ1-2	TRBD1	TGTGCCAGCAGCCAAGTGGGGTCGTGGGTCTCAGGGGGTAAATCAGGCTACACCTTC	CASSQVGSWVSGGKSGYTF
-	TRBV11-1	TRBJ2-1	-	TGTGCCAGCAGCAGAGCCAATGAGCAGTTCTTC	CASSRANEQFF
once	TRBV19	TRBJ1-2	TRBD1	TGTGCCAGTACCCACGGACAGGTCACTAACTATGGCTACACCTTC	CASTHGQVTNYGYTF
-	TRBV29-1	TRBJ2-7	TRBD2	TGCAGCATAATGGGACTAGCGGGGGTTTCACGCGAGCAGTACTTC	CSIMGLAGVSREQYF
-	TRBV7-8	TRBJ2-3	-	TGTGCCAGCAGCCTAAGGGGGGGCGGCCTTAGCACAGATACGCAGTATTTT	CASSLRGGGLSTDTQYF
-	TRBV2	TRBJ2-3	TRBD1	TGTGCCAGCACCGCCGACAGGGGGGCGCAGTATTTT	CASTADRGAQYF
-	TRBV9	TRBJ2-1	TRBD1	TGTGCCAGCAGCGTAGTTCCAGGGGGCTACGATGAGCAGTTCTTC	CASSVVPGGYDEQFF
-	TRBV29-1	TRBJ1-1	-	TGCAGCGTTGCCCGGGTCCTCTCGAACACTGAAGCTTTCTTT	CSVARVLSNTEAFF
-	TRBV9	TRBJ1-6	TRBD1	TGTGCCAGCAGCGGCGGACAGGGACGAATGAATTCACCCCTCCACTTT	CASSGGQGRMNSPLHF
-	TRBV3-1/TRBV3-2	TRBJ2-1	-	TGTGCCAGCAGCCATTTGGCAGCGCCTGAGCAGTTCTTC	CASSHLAAPEQFF